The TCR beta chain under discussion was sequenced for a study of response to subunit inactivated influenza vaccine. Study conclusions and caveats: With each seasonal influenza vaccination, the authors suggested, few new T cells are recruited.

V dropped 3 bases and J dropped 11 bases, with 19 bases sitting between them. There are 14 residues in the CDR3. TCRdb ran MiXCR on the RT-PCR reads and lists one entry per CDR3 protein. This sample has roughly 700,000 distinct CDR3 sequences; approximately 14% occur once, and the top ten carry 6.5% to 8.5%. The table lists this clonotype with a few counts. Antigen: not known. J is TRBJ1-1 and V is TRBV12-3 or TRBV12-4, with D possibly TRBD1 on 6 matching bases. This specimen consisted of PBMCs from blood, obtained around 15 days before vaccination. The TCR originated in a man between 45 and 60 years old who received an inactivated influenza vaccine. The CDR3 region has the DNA TGTGCCAGCAGTTTTGAGGTAGGGGGGGCGGCGGCTTTCTTT. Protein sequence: CASSFEVGGAAAFF.